Presented here are 15 T cell receptor beta chains from one specimen sequenced in a study of blood T cells in healthy people across ages. It was with a sample-barcoded 5' primer and a J-beta primer mix that a second PCR of about 6 to 12 cycles was run. MiXCR was run by TCRdb on the 5' RACE reads, yielding one entry per CDR3 protein. The sample has about 780,000 distinct CDR3 sequences; around 45% are singletons. Sequenced sample: blood. The receptors shown here come from an elderly man in good health.

CDR3 nucleotides: TGCGCCAGCAGCCACGGACAGGGGGCGCGGGATACGCAGTATTTT. Its translation is CASSHGQGARDTQYF. The genes are TRBV4-3 and TRBJ2-3, with 11 nucleotides matching TRBD1. The CDR3 covers 15 residues. The germline CDR1 and CDR2 sequences are LGHNA and YSLEER. The V segment lost 3 bases and the J segment 6 bases; nucleotides outside the gene matches: 5.

In this sample, this clonotype turned up a few times. V usage is TRBV29-1 and J usage is TRBJ2-7; no clear D gene. Trimming left V 1 base short and J 0 bases short, with 13 bases between. The germline V gene encodes CDR1 SQVTM and CDR2 ANQGSEA. CDR3 length equals 15 residues. CDR3 amino acids: CSVEVSRPSSYEQYF. CDR3 bases: TGCAGCGTTGAAGTTTCCAGGCCGAGCTCCTACGAGCAGTACTTC.

This chain connects TRBV12-3 or TRBV12-4 to TRBJ2-1, with D maybe TRBD2 (7 bases). Trimming pared 4 bases from V and 13 bases from J, leaving 20 bases between. This CDR3 is 14 amino acids long. The CDR3 DNA sequence: TGTGCCAGCAGTTGGGCGGGGGCACGGGAGACCCAGTTCTTC. Translation gives CASSWAGARETQFF.

This clonotype was counted between two and nine times. The chain links TRBV7-6 to TRBJ2-2; D may be TRBD2 (5 bases). The ends were cut back, 7 bases at V and 0 bases at J, with 12 bases in the middle. CDR1 and CDR2 (germline): SGHVS, FNYEAQ. The CDR3 is 15 amino acids. DNA of the CDR3: TGTGCCAGCACCATAGCCGGGACGAACACCGGGGAGCTGTTTTTT. Amino acid sequence: CASTIAGTNTGELFF.

This clonotype was picked up a small number of times. The rearrangement uses TRBV7-9 and TRBJ2-5; perhaps TRBD2 as D (6 bases). CDR3 length: 16 amino acids. Germline values: CDR1 SEHNR, CDR2 FQNEAQ (reference sequence). V lost 4 bases and J 11 bases, leaving 26 bases between the germline ends. The CDR3 loop is CASSSRAPGEGNEQYF. The DNA of the CDR3 is TGTGCCAGCAGCTCCCGAGCCCCGGGAGAGGGCAATGAGCAGTACTTC.

The V call is TRBV4-3, the J call TRBJ2-1; 8 bases map to TRBD2. The CDR3 covers 17 residues. Trimming at V came to 0 bases and at J to 7 bases, leaving 11 bases not matched to a gene. CDR1 and CDR2 from the germline V gene are LGHNA and YSLEER. CDR3 in DNA: TGCGCCAGCAGCCAAGATGGGGAGGCTAGCGGGTGGAATGAGCAGTTCTTC. Translating gives CASSQDGEASGWNEQFF.

In regard to this clonotype: This may stem from a read error, because a much larger clone lies one nucleotide away. The chain carries TRBV7-2 and TRBJ2-3; D is perhaps TRBD2 (5 bases). The CDR3 is 15 residues long. Germline V gene lookup returns CDR1 SGHTA and CDR2 FQGNSA. V lost 8 bases, J lost 0 bases, and 15 bases lay in between. The CDR3 nucleotides are TGTGCCAGCGCTATGGGAGCGGATAGCACAGATACGCAGTATTTT. Translated, it gives CASAMGADSTDTQYF.

This clonotype has just a few counts. V usage is TRBV2 and J usage is TRBJ2-1; 10 positions match TRBD2. V dropped 4 bases and J dropped 1; count of bases not matched to a gene: 4. The CDR3 covers 16 residues. The germline V gene has CDR1 SNHLY and CDR2 FYNNEI. The CDR3 sequence: CASSVLLAGSYNEQFF. The DNA for the CDR3 is TGTGCCAGCAGTGTTTTACTAGCGGGATCCTACAATGAGCAGTTCTTC.

The chain combines TRBV6-1 with TRBJ1-4; no definite D call. V lost 4 bases, J lost 7 bases, and 10 bases lay in between. The length of the CDR3 is 13 residues. In germline, CDR1 is MNHNS, CDR2 SASEGT. CDR3 bases: TGTGCCAGCAGTGTGGAACGGTCTGAAAAACTGTTTTTT. This codes for CASSVERSEKLFF.

This clonotype showed up just a few times. This chain's CDR3 is CASSLTRPEQGSPLHF. The CDR3 DNA follows: TGTGCCAGCAGTTTAACCCGCCCGGAACAGGGTTCACCCCTCCACTTT. This chain uses TRBV12-3 or TRBV12-4 with TRBJ1-6; weak D call: TRBD1 (6 bases). The CDR3 consists of 16 residues. V was clipped by 2 bases and J by 9 bases, with 17 bases between them.

This clonotype has a handful of counts. The CDR3 DNA reads as TGCAGTGCATTAGATAGCGGGAGAACGAATGAGCAGTTCTTC. This gives the protein CSALDSGRTNEQFF. This chain joins TRBV20-1 and TRBJ2-1, with TRBD2 identical over 9 bases. V shed 6 bases, J shed 7 bases, and the junction held 10 bases outside the gene matches. Germline lookup yields CDR1 DFQATT and CDR2 SNEGSKA (reference sequence). This CDR3 contains 14 residues.

The chain couples TRBV7-3 to TRBJ2-4; a possible D gene is TRBD2 (5 bases). The J call may be faulty, since TRBJ2-7 better matches the DNA end. There are 16 residues in the CDR3. Looked up from germline, CDR1 is SGHTA and CDR2 is FQGTGA. CDR3 loop: CASSQWGAIESYEQYF. CDR3 in DNA: TGTGCCAGCAGCCAATGGGGAGCCATAGAGTCCTACGAGCAGTACTTC.

This clonotype was observed a few times. The chain employs TRBV7-2 and TRBJ2-2; TRBD1 or TRBD2 may be the D gene (5 bases each). The ends were cut back, 2 bases at V and 4 bases at J, with 11 bases in the middle. Germline V gives CDR1 SGHTA, CDR2 FQGNSA. This CDR3 has 15 residues. Written as DNA, the CDR3 is TGTGCCAGCAGCTTAAGTGCGAGGGGCACCGGGGAGCTGTTTTTT. This codes for CASSLSARGTGELFF.

In this sample, this clonotype turned up a few times. The V call is TRBV25-1, the J call TRBJ2-3; TRBD1 matches at 9 bases. CDR1 is MGHDK, CDR2 SYGVNS, per germline. This CDR3 spans 15 amino acids. The ends lost 1 base at V and 7 bases at J; junction bases unmatched: 6. This CDR3 reads CASSELGTGTHTQYF. Written as DNA, the CDR3 is TGTGCCAGCAGTGAATTAGGGACAGGGACCCATACGCAGTATTTT.

The rearrangement joins TRBV28 to TRBJ2-4, with 11 bases aligning to TRBD2. The tail of the sequence fits TRBJ2-7 better, so the J call may be wrong. Germline values: CDR1 MDHEN, CDR2 SYDVKM. This CDR3 is 14 amino acids long. This CDR3 reads CASHTTSGSYEQYF. The CDR3 nucleotides read TGTGCCAGCCACACCACTAGCGGGAGTTACGAGCAGTACTTC.